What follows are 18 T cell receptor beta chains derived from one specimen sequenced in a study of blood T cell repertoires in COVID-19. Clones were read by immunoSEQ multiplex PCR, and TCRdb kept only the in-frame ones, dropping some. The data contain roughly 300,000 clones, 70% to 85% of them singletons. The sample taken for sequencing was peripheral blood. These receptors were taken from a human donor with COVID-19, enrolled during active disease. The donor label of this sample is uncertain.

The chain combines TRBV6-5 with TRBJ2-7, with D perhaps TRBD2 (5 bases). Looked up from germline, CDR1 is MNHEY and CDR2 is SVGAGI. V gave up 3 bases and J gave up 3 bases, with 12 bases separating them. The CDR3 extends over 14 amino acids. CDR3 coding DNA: TGTGCCAGCAGTTATCTAGGACTCCTCTACGAGCAGTACTTC. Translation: CASSYLGLLYEQYF.

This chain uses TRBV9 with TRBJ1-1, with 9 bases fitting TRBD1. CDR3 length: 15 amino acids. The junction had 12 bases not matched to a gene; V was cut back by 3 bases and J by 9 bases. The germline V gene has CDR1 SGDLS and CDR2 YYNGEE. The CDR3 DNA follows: TGTGCCAGCAGCGAGGTGGGGACAGGGAGGCCCCAAGCTTTCTTT. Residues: CASSEVGTGRPQAFF. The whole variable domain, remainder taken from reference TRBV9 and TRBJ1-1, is DSGVTQTPKHLITATGQRVTLRCSPRSGDLSVYWYQQSLDQGLQFLIQYYNGEERAKGNILERFSAQQFPDLHSELNLSSLELGDSALYFCASSEVGTGRPQAFFGQGTRLTVV.

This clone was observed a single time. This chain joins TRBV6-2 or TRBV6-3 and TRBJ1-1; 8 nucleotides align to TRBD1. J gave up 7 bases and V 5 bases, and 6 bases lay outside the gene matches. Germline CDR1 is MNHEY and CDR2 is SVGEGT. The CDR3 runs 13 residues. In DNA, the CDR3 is TGTGCCAGCAGTCCGGACAGGGTTCGTGAAGCTTTCTTT. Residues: CASSPDRVREAFF.

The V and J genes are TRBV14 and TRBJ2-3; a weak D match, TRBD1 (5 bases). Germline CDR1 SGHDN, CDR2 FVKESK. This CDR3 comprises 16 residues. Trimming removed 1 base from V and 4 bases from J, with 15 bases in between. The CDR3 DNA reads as TGTGCCAGCAGCCAAGTAATGGGGCTCATCGCAGATACGCAGTATTTT. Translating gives CASSQVMGLIADTQYF. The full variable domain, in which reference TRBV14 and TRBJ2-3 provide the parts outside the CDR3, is EAGVTQFPSHSVIEKGQTVTLRCDPISGHDNLYWYRRVMGKEIKFLLHFVKESKQDESGMPNNRFLAERTGGTYSTLKVQPAELEDSGVYFCASSQVMGLIADTQYFGPGTRLTVL.

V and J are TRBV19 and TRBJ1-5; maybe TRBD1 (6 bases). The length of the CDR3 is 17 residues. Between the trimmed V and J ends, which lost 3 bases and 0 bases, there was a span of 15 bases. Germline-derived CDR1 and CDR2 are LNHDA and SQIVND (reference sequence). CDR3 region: CASSMTTGQYSNQPQHF. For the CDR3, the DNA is TGTGCCAGTAGTATGACTACAGGACAGTATAGCAATCAGCCCCAGCATTTT.

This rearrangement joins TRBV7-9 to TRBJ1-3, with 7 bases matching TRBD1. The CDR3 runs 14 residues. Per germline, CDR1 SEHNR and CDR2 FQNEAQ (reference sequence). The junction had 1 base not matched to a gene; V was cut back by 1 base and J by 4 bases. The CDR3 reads CASSLGQGGNTIYF. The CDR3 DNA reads TGTGCCAGCAGCTTAGGACAGGGAGGAAACACCATATATTTT.

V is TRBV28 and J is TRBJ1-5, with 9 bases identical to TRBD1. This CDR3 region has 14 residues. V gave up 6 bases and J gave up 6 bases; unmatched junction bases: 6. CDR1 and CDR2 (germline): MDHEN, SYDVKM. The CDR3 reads CASRVQGAAQPQHF. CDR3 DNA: TGTGCCAGCAGGGTACAGGGGGCTGCTCAGCCCCAGCATTTT.

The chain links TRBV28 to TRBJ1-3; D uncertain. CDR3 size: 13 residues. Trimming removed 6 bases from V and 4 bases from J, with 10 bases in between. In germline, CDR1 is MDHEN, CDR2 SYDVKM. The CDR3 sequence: CASRVQSGNTIYF. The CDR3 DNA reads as TGTGCCAGCAGGGTTCAGTCGGGAAACACCATATATTTT.

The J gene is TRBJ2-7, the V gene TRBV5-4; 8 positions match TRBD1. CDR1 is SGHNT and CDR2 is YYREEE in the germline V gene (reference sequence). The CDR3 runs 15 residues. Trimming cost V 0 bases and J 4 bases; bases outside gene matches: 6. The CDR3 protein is CASSLGQGARYEQYF. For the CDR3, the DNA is TGTGCCAGCAGCTTGGGGCAGGGGGCTAGGTACGAGCAGTACTTC.

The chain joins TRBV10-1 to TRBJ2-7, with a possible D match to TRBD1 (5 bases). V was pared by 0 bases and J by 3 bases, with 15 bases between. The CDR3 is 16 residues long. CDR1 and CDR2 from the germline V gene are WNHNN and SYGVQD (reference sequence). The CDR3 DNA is TGCGCCAGCAGTGAGTCAGGACACCACGATTACTACGAGCAGTACTTC. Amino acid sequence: CASSESGHHDYYEQYF.

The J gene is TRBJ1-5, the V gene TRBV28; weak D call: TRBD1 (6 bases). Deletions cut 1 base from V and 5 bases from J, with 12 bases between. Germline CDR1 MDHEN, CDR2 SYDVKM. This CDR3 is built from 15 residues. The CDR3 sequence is CASSLLGGLDQPQHF. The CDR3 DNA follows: TGTGCCAGCAGTTTATTGGGGGGGCTCGATCAGCCCCAGCATTTT.

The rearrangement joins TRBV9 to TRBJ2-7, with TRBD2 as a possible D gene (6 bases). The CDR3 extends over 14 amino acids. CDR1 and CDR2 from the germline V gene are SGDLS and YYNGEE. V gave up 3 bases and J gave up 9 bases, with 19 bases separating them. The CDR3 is CASSEDRSPGRQYF. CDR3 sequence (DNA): TGTGCCAGCAGCGAAGACCGTTCTCCCGGGAGGCAGTACTTC.

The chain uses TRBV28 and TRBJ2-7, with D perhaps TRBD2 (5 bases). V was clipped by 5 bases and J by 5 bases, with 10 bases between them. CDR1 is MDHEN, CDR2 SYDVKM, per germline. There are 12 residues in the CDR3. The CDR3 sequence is CASSPLGDEQYF. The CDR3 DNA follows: TGTGCCAGCAGTCCCCTCGGGGACGAGCAGTACTTC. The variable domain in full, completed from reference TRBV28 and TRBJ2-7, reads DVKVTQSSRYLVKRTGEKVFLECVQDMDHENMFWYRQDPGLGLRLIYFSYDVKMKEKGDIPEGYSVSREKKERFSLILESASTNQTSMYLCASSPLGDEQYFGPGTRLTVT.

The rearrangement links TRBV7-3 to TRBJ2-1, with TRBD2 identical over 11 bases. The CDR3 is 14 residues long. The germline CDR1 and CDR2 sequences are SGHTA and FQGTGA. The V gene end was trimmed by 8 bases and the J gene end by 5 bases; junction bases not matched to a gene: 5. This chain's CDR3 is CASGGTSGNNEQFF. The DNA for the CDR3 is TGTGCCAGCGGTGGGACTAGCGGAAACAATGAGCAGTTCTTC.

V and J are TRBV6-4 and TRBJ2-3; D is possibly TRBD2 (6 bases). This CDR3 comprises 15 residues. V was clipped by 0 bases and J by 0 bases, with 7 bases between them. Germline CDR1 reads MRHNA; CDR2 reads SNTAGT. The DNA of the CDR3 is TGTGCCAGCAGTGACTCGGGGGGAAGCACAGATACGCAGTATTTT. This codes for CASSDSGGSTDTQYF.

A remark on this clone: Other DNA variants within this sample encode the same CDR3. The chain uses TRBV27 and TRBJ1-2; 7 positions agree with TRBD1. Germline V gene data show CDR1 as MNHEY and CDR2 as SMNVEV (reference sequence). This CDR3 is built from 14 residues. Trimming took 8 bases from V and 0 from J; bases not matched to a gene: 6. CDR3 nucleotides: TGTGCCAGCCGCAAGGGGACAGCTAACTATGGCTACACCTTC. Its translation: CASRKGTANYGYTF.

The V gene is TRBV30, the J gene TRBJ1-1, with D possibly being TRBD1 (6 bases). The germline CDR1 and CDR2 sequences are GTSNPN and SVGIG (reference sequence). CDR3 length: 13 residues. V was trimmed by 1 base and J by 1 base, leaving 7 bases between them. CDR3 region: CAWSGQANTEAFF. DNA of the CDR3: TGTGCCTGGAGTGGACAGGCGAACACTGAAGCTTTCTTT. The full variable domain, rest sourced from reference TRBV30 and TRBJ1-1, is SQTIHQWPATLVQPVGSPLSLECTVEGTSNPNLYWYRQAAGRGLQLLFYSVGIGQISSEVPQNLSASRPQDRQFILSSKKLLLSDSGFYLCAWSGQANTEAFFGQGTRLTVV.

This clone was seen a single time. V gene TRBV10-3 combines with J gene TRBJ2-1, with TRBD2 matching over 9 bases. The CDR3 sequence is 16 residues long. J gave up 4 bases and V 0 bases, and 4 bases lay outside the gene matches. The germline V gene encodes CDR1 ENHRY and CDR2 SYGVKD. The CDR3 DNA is TGTGCCATCAGTGAGTCCTTAGCGGGAGTATACAATGAGCAGTTCTTC. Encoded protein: CAISESLAGVYNEQFF.